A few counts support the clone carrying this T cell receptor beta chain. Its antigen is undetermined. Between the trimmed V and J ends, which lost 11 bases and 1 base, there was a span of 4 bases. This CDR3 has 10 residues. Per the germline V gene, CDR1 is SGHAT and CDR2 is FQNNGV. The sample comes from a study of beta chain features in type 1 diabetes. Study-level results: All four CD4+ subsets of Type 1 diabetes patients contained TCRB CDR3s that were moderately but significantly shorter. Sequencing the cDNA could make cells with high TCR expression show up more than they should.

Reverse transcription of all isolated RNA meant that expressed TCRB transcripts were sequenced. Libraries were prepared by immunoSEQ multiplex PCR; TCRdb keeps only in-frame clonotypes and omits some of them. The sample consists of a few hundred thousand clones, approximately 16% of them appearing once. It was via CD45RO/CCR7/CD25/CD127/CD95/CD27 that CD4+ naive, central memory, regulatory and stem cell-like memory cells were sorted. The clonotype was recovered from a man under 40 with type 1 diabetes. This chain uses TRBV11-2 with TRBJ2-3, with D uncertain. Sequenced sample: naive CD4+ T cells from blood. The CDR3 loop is CAGGTDTQYF. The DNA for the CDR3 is TGTGCCGGGGGCACAGATACGCAGTATTTT.